Presented here are 27 T cell receptor beta chains from one specimen sequenced in a study of tumor and adjacent non-tumor tissue in lung cancer. The template was RNA from unsorted bulk tissue. Distant lung tissue was collected more than 3 cm away from the tumor edge. The library came from three nested PCR rounds adapted from ARM-PCR protocols. TCRdb reprocessed the multiplex PCR reads with MiXCR, giving one entry per CDR3 protein. The table lists more than 85,000 distinct CDR3 sequences, 50% to 70% of them singletons. The sequencing input was distant non-tumor lung tissue. The source is a man aged 60-69 years with non-small cell lung cancer.

The rearrangement joins TRBV20-1 to TRBJ2-7; tentatively, D is TRBD1 (6 bases). The V gene's germline CDR1 is DFQATT and CDR2 SNEGSKA (reference sequence). Trimming cost V 0 bases and J 1 base, with 16 bases left between them. The CDR3 is 16 residues long. DNA for the CDR3: TGCAGTGCTAGAGATTCGGCTAGTGGGACATCCTACGAGCAGTACTTC. It yields the protein CSARDSASGTSYEQYF.

This clonotype was recorded at least ten times. The chain joins TRBV20-1 to TRBJ2-3, with 13 bases matching TRBD2. In germline, CDR1 is DFQATT, CDR2 SNEGSKA (reference sequence). Germline trimming cut 5 bases from V and 1 base from J; bases unmatched to any gene: 6. This CDR3 spans 16 amino acids. CDR3 bases: TGCAGTGCTTCCGGGACTAGCGGGATCCGCACAGATACGCAGTATTTT. It is translated as CSASGTSGIRTDTQYF.

Notes on this clonotype: One end of the junction does not line up with germline, which may come from a read error. The chain recombines TRBV10-3 with TRBJ2-1; TRBD1 matches 7 bases. The germline V gene has CDR1 ENHRY and CDR2 SYGVKD. The CDR3 loop spans 14 amino acids. The DNA for the CDR3 is TGTGGCATCAGTGGGACAGAAAGCTACAATGAGCAGTTCTTC. This translates into CGISGTESYNEQFF.

About this clonotype itself: An end of the junction differs from the germline gene, which may be a read error. The chain uses TRBV11-2 and TRBJ2-3; D is unclear. Germline V gene lookup returns CDR1 SGHAT and CDR2 FQNNGV. The CDR3 covers 14 residues. The CDR3 loop is CASSHRASAATQYF. CDR3 nucleotides: TGCGCCAGCAGCCACCGGGCCTCTGCGGCTACGCAGTATTTT.

A note on this clonotype: Relative to the germline gene, one junction end is altered; a read error may explain this. This chain uses TRBV20-1 with TRBJ2-3; 9 nucleotides match TRBD1. Germline-derived CDR1 and CDR2 are DFQATT and SNEGSKA (reference sequence). The CDR3 consists of 17 residues. CDR3 region: CNARGGMGQGGTDTQYF. The DNA of the CDR3 is TGCAATGCTAGAGGAGGGATGGGACAGGGTGGCACAGATACGCAGTATTTT.

Details on this clonotype: At one end the junction does not follow the germline gene, possibly because of a read error. The chain is built from TRBV28 and TRBJ1-1, with a possible D match to TRBD1 (6 bases). This CDR3 has 15 amino acids. Germline assignment: CDR1 MDHEN and CDR2 SYDVKM. This chain's CDR3 is CASSGLGVRDTEANF. The DNA of the CDR3 is TGTGCCAGCAGTGGACTGGGAGTTCGGGACACTGAAGCTAACTTT.

This chain joins TRBV28 and TRBJ1-5, with D possibly matching TRBD2 (6 bases). The J call may be faulty, since TRBJ2-3 better matches the DNA end. CDR1 is MDHEN and CDR2 is SYDVKM in the germline V gene. This CDR3 comprises 14 residues. The CDR3, as DNA: TGTGCCAGCCACGGGGGAATTAGCAATCAGCCCCAGTATTTT. Its protein is CASHGGISNQPQYF.

The chain links TRBV10-3 to TRBJ1-1, with D unclear. This CDR3 has 16 residues. The germline V gene encodes CDR1 ENHRY and CDR2 SYGVKD. V gave up 3 bases and J gave up 6 bases, with 20 bases separating them. The CDR3 DNA reads as TGTGCCATCAGTGACTTTTCCGGCAGGCTTTTGGCTGAAGCTTTCTTT. Protein sequence: CAISDFSGRLLAEAFF.

As concerns this clonotype: Being one base from a much bigger clone, this may be a read error. J is TRBJ1-2 and V is TRBV28, with 7 bases lining up with TRBD1. The germline V gene encodes CDR1 MDHEN and CDR2 SYDVKM. The V gene end was trimmed by 5 bases and the J gene end by 2 bases; junction bases not matched to a gene: 5. The CDR3 extends over 14 amino acids. For the CDR3, the DNA is TGTGCCAGCAGTCAGACAGGGTCAAACTATGGCTACACCTTC. It is translated as CASSQTGSNYGYTF.

The J gene is TRBJ1-1, the V gene TRBV6-1; D unresolved. The CDR3 length is 16 residues. Germline CDR1 is MNHNS and CDR2 is SASEGT. For the CDR3, the DNA is TGTGAACTCCTTACCCGACGAAGGGCCATGAACACTGAAGCTTTCTTT. It translates to CELLTRRRAMNTEAFF.

The genes are TRBV29-1 and TRBJ1-1, with D possibly being TRBD1 (6 bases). Trimming took 7 bases from V and 1 from J, leaving 13 bases between them. This CDR3 spans 13 amino acids. From germline, CDR1 is SQVTM and CDR2 ANQGSEA. The CDR3 region has the DNA TGCAGCGGTGGGGGGCACCCGAACACTGAAGCTTTCTTT. This gives the protein CSGGGHPNTEAFF. Together with reference TRBV29-1 and TRBJ1-1, the CDR3 gives the full variable domain: SAVISQKPSRDICQRGTSLTIQCQVDSQVTMMFWYRQQPGQSLTLIATANQGSEATYESGFVIDKFPISRPNLTFSTLTVSNMSPEDSSIYLCSGGGHPNTEAFFGQGTRLTVV.

Only a few counts were recorded for this clonotype. It may be a read error: a sequence one base away is much more abundant. V is TRBV6-5 and J is TRBJ2-2, with TRBD2 matching 7 bases. The CDR3 contains 14 residues. Unmatched junction bases numbered 1, after V lost 0 bases and J lost 6 bases. Germline lookup yields CDR1 MNHEY and CDR2 SVGAGI. CDR3 in amino acids: CASSYSGGAGELFF. CDR3 nucleotides: TGTGCCAGCAGTTACTCTGGGGGGGCCGGGGAGCTGTTTTTT.

The genes are TRBV5-1 and TRBJ2-1; possibly TRBD1 for D (6 bases). Germline V gene sequence: CDR1 SGHRS, CDR2 YFSETQ. This CDR3 is built from 16 residues. Trimming cost V 4 bases and J 0 bases, with 14 bases left between them. CDR3 protein: CASSKTTGSSYNEQFF. The CDR3 DNA is TGCGCCAGCAGCAAGACAACAGGGAGCTCCTACAATGAGCAGTTCTTC.

This clonotype was seen at least ten times. This rearrangement joins TRBV5-1 to TRBJ2-1, with 7 bases identical to TRBD2. With 0 bases clipped from V and 7 bases from J, the junction kept 10 bases outside the gene matches. Germline values: CDR1 SGHRS, CDR2 YFSETQ. The length of the CDR3 is 16 residues. The CDR3 DNA reads TGCGCCAGCAGCTTGGATGGGGGGGTTGTTGTGAATGAGCAGTTCTTC. Amino acids: CASSLDGGVVVNEQFF. The variable domain in full, with the rest retrieved from reference TRBV5-1 and TRBJ2-1, is KAGVTQTPRYLIKTRGQQVTLSCSPISGHRSVSWYQQTPGQGLQFLFEYFSETQRNKGNFPGRFSGRQFSNSRSEMNVSTLELGDSALYLCASSLDGGVVVNEQFFGPGTRLTVL.

The table lists this clonotype with a few counts. Relative to the germline gene, one junction end is altered; a read error may explain this. This CDR3 is CANSYTGQQHNEQFF. CDR3 coding DNA: TGTGCCAACAGCTACACTGGACAACAACACAATGAGCAGTTCTTC. The chain is built from TRBV5-5 and TRBJ2-1; possible D gene TRBD1, 5 bases. The V gene's germline CDR1 is SGHKS and CDR2 YYEKEE (reference sequence). This CDR3 has 15 residues.

In the case of this clonotype: At one of its ends the junction is not consistent with the germline gene, which may arise from a read error. The V and J genes are TRBV5-6 and TRBJ2-1; 10 nucleotides line up with TRBD2. The CDR3 runs 16 residues. Germline CDR1 reads SGHDT; CDR2 reads YYEEEE. The CDR3 sequence is CAGSFTSGASYNKQFF. CDR3 bases: TGTGCCGGCAGCTTTACTAGCGGGGCTTCCTACAATAAGCAGTTCTTC. The whole variable domain, filled in from reference TRBV5-6 and TRBJ2-1, reads DAGVTQSPTHLIKTRGQQVTLRCSPKSGHDTVSWYQQALGQGPQFIFQYYEEEERQRGNFPDRFSGHQFPNYSSELNVNALLLGDSALYLCAGSFTSGASYNKQFFGPGTRLTVL.

This clonotype was seen a handful of times. A much larger clone differs by one base, so this may be a read error. J is TRBJ2-2 and V is TRBV2; D is tentatively TRBD1 or TRBD2 (5 bases each). V was clipped by 7 bases and J by 6 bases, with 15 bases between them. In germline, CDR1 is SNHLY, CDR2 FYNNEI. The CDR3 runs to 14 residues. The CDR3 nucleotides read TGTGCCAGCAACCCAGTTGGGGACGCCGGGGAGCTGTTTTTT. Amino acid sequence: CASNPVGDAGELFF.

In regard to this clonotype: A junction boundary mismatches the germline segment, possibly from a read error. V is TRBV7-9 and J is TRBJ2-5; no clear D gene. Per germline, CDR1 SEHNR and CDR2 FQNEAQ (reference sequence). The CDR3 length is 14 residues. CDR3 coding DNA: TGTGCCAGCAGCTTAGCCGGCGCCGCAGAGACTCAGTACTTC. It specifies CASSLAGAAETQYF.

Comment on this clonotype: Given the absence of the conserved phenylalanine or tryptophan at the CDR3 end, a read error is likely. The V call is TRBV29-1, the J call TRBJ2-3; D uncertain. From germline, CDR1 is SQVTM and CDR2 ANQGSEA. V was clipped by 6 bases and J by 5 bases, with 9 bases between them. The CDR3 covers 11 residues. The CDR3 DNA reads as TGCAGCGTCCCGAGGCAAGATACGCAGTATTAT. Residues: CSVPRQDTQYY.

Turning to this clonotype: A read error is possible here, since a much larger clone lies one base away. V usage is TRBV5-6 and J usage is TRBJ1-5; D call uncertain. The J call may be incorrect, as the DNA end agrees better with TRBJ2-3. CDR1 SGHDT and CDR2 YYEEEE come from the germline V gene. The CDR3 sequence is 13 residues long. Written as DNA, the CDR3 is TGTGCCAGCAGCCCGGGTGAAAGTCAGCCCCAGTATTTT. It translates to CASSPGESQPQYF.

A few counts support this clonotype. A read error is possible here, since a much larger clone lies one base away. The rearrangement uses TRBV20-1 and TRBJ1-3, with D uncertain. Trimming stripped 0 bases from V and 4 bases from J, with 7 bases between. From germline, CDR1 is DFQATT and CDR2 SNEGSKA (reference sequence). There are 13 residues in the CDR3. The CDR3 DNA sequence: TGCAGTGCTAGAGAGTCCGGGGGAAACACCATATATTTT. This translates into CSARESGGNTIYF.

In the case of this clonotype: A much larger clone differs from this one at a single base, so this may be a read error. The V and J genes are TRBV20-1 and TRBJ1-1; D unresolved. CDR1 and CDR2 from the germline V gene are DFQATT and SNEGSKA (reference sequence). The CDR3 has 14 residues. The CDR3 reads CIATADNMNTEAFF. The CDR3 DNA reads as TGCATTGCCACCGCCGACAACATGAACACTGAAGCTTTCTTT.

This clonotype was recorded once. The gene calls are TRBV5-4 and TRBJ2-1; 7 bases are shared with TRBD2. The CDR3 loop spans 17 amino acids. The V gene end was trimmed by 4 bases and the J gene end by 8 bases; junction bases not matched to a gene: 18. The germline V gene has CDR1 SGHNT and CDR2 YYREEE (reference sequence). The CDR3 sequence is CASSPYGSGLTLDEQFF. DNA for the CDR3: TGTGCCAGCAGCCCGTACGGTTCGGGACTAACCCTAGATGAGCAGTTCTTC. Combining the CDR3 with reference TRBV5-4 and TRBJ2-1 gives the whole variable domain ETGVTQSPTHLIKTRGQQVTLRCSSQSGHNTVSWYQQALGQGPQFIFQYYREEENGRGNFPPRFSGLQFPNYSSELNVNALELDDSALYLCASSPYGSGLTLDEQFFGPGTRLTVL.

This clonotype appeared many times. The chain is built from TRBV6-5 and TRBJ2-5; D not resolved. V lost 10 bases, J lost 4 bases, and 10 bases lay in between. Germline loops: CDR1 MNHEY, CDR2 SVGAGI. This CDR3 has 11 residues. CDR3 in amino acids: CATKVVETQYF. The CDR3 DNA follows: TGTGCCACTAAAGTAGTAGAGACCCAGTACTTC.

On this clonotype: At one end, the junction sequence differs from germline, possibly due to a read error. This chain links TRBV29-1 with TRBJ2-7; perhaps TRBD2 as D (5 bases). Germline CDR1 is SQVTM and CDR2 is ANQGSEA. The CDR3 is 12 residues long. In DNA form, the CDR3 reads TGCAGCGTTGGAGACTATCACTACGAGCAGTATTTC. Its protein product is CSVGDYHYEQYF.

Points on this clonotype: Compared with germline, one end of the junction differs, possibly owing to a read error. The chain links TRBV12-3 or TRBV12-4 to TRBJ2-1; 10 nucleotides align to TRBD2. The CDR3 totals 16 residues. The CDR3 DNA is TGTACCAGCAGTGGACGACTAGCGGGTACCTACAATGAACAGTTCTTC. Its translation: CTSSGRLAGTYNEQFF.

Points on this clonotype: The germline gene is not matched at one end of the junction; a read error may be the cause. The CDR3, as DNA: TGCGTCAGCTCGCCCAGGGCTAGCACAGATACGCAGTATTTT. Its translation: CVSSPRASTDTQYF. The rearrangement uses TRBV6-6 and TRBJ2-3, with D perhaps matching TRBD1 (5 bases). The CDR3 covers 14 residues. In germline, CDR1 is MNHNY, CDR2 SVGAGI (reference sequence).